This TCR beta chain was sequenced in a study of CD8+CD57+ T cells in acquired aplastic anemia. Study results and limitations: Patients and controls shared 25 to 35 CD8+ CDR3 sequences, highly expressed in patients.

This clonotype was seen at least ten times. The antigen is unknown. At one boundary the junction diverges from the germline segment, which might be a read error. Profiling of TCR beta VDJ combinations and CDR3 sequences used genomic DNA as template. Each CDR3 protein gets one entry after TCRdb re-called the reads with MiXCR. The sample holds about 470,000 distinct CDR3 sequences; more than 25% are singletons and the top ten take nearly 0.85%. Per the germline V gene, CDR1 is ENHRY and CDR2 is SYGVKD. This CDR3 has 15 residues. Patients picked for sequencing had shown CD8+CD57+ cell expansion detected by flow cytometry.

The chain is built from TRBV10-3 and TRBJ2-7; TRBD1 matches at 10 bases. The TCR was taken from a human donor with aplastic anemia. The sample comprised sorted CD4+, CD8+, or CD8+CD57+ T cells (not recorded which) from PBMCs. As DNA, the CDR3 is TGTGCCAGCAGTGAGACAGGGGGCCAGTGGCACGAGCAGTACTTC. It is translated as CASSETGGQWHEQYF.